The source of this T cell receptor beta chain is a study of cytomegalovirus exposure and HLA in healthy donors. Findings and caveats of the study: It was in a later analysis that TCR association rates were seen to vary by HLA locus, highest for DRB1 and lowest for HLA-C.

Germline lookup yields CDR1 KGHSH and CDR2 LQKENI. With 6 bases clipped from V and 4 bases from J, the junction kept 14 bases outside the gene matches. The CDR3 runs 18 residues. Comments on this clone: Its target is unknown.

Vbeta (60) and Jbeta (13) primers were used in the PCR. Libraries were prepared by immunoSEQ multiplex PCR; TCRdb keeps only in-frame clonotypes and omits some of them. The sample records 150,000 or so clones, around three quarters being singletons. The J gene is TRBJ2-5, the V gene TRBV18; 13 bases fit TRBD2. This clonotype was obtained from a man aged 40-49 years in good health and CMV-seropositive. The sequencing input was PBMCs. This chain's CDR3 is CASSPAGLLAGGAETQYF. As DNA, the CDR3 is TGTGCCAGCTCCCCCGCGGGATTACTAGCGGGAGGGGCAGAGACCCAGTACTTC.